The sequence of this T cell receptor beta chain was determined in a study of cytomegalovirus exposure and HLA in healthy donors. Looked up from germline, CDR1 is SNHLY and CDR2 is FYNNEI. The CDR3 has 14 residues. V dropped 6 bases and J dropped 9; count of bases not matched to a gene: 9. Researchers ran the PCR with 60 Vbeta and 13 Jbeta primers. Assay used: immunoSEQ multiplex PCR; TCRdb lists only in-frame clones, some missing. The data show about 160,000 clones, with 70% to 85% seen just once and around 2.3% held by the top ten. Sequenced material: PBMCs. The origin of this receptor is a man aged 50-60 years in good health and CMV-seropositive. The chain recombines TRBV2 with TRBJ2-1; 9 nucleotides agree with TRBD1. The CDR3 bases are TGTGCCAGCAGGACCGGGACAGGGACAATTGAGCAGTTCTTC. This encodes CASRTGTGTIEQFF.